The text below deals with one T cell receptor beta chain. Its antigen is as yet unknown. Scientists made TCR beta libraries using quantitative 5'-RACE with molecular barcodes. From the 5' RACE reads, TCRdb called clonotypes with MiXCR, one entry per CDR3 protein. This repertoire shows 150,000 to 200,000 distinct CDR3 sequences, 15% to 20% found once; its top ten account for 3.5% to 5%. The sample is drawn from a study of CD8 T cells in ankylosing spondylitis. Study-level results: Disease-linked clones bore a CD8+ phenotype, appearing relatively rarely in peripheral blood. Among TCR beta sequences, a motif of roughly 8 highly homologous variants appeared characteristic of ankylosing spondylitis blood.

CDR1 and CDR2 from the germline V gene are SQVTM and ANQGSEA. The CDR3 runs to 12 residues. V lost 5 bases to trimming and J lost 3 bases; unmatched junction nucleotides: 1. V gene TRBV29-1 combines with J gene TRBJ2-7, with 10 bases lining up with TRBD1. The sample taken for sequencing was blood, either unsorted or a sorted T cell fraction (not recorded which). This sequence was found in a male donor aged 5 to 30 with ankylosing spondylitis or in good health (not recorded which). The CDR3 region is CSVWTGGYEQYF. DNA for the CDR3: TGCAGCGTTTGGACAGGGGGCTACGAGCAGTACTTC.